Below are 20 T cell receptor beta chains sequenced from a single sample in a study of identical twins. TCRdb processed the 5' RACE reads anew with MiXCR; each CDR3 protein has one entry. Of 700,000 to 950,000 distinct CDR3 sequences in the sample, roughly an eighth were seen once. The same sample was also studied in work on yellow fever vaccine responses in identical twins.

Sequencing was performed on PBMCs. The receptors were sampled from a woman aged 18-29 years in good health.

The V call is TRBV4-1, the J call TRBJ2-7, with 7 bases aligning to TRBD1. The CDR3 extends over 15 amino acids. Looked up from germline, CDR1 is MGHRA and CDR2 is YSYEKL. Trimming cost V 1 base and J 4 bases; bases outside gene matches: 7. The CDR3 reads CASSQGTGIGYEQYF. CDR3 nucleotide sequence: TGCGCCAGCAGCCAAGGGACAGGCATCGGGTACGAGCAGTACTTC.

This clonotype has a handful of counts. The CDR3 region has the DNA TGTGCCAGCAGCCACGCTAACTGGGAGCTGTTTTTT. Translating it yields CASSHANWELFF. The chain uses TRBV3-1 and TRBJ2-2, with D unresolved. From germline, CDR1 is LGHDT and CDR2 YNNKEL (reference sequence). Trimming cost V 3 bases and J 9 bases, with 8 bases left between them. The CDR3 loop spans 12 amino acids.

This clonotype turned up a few times. CDR3 sequence: CASSPGRHSGYFTDTQYF. The CDR3 DNA reads as TGTGCCAGCAGTCCCGGCCGACATAGCGGCTACTTCACAGATACGCAGTATTTT. V and J are TRBV27 and TRBJ2-3; possibly TRBD2 for D (6 bases). The V end was cut by 5 bases, the J end by 2 bases, with 23 bases between. This CDR3 is built from 18 residues. Germline lookup yields CDR1 MNHEY and CDR2 SMNVEV (reference sequence).

V usage is TRBV12-3 or TRBV12-4 and J usage is TRBJ2-1; 10 bases fit TRBD2. This CDR3 has 15 amino acids. V trimming: 6 bases; J trimming: 6 bases; junction bases outside the gene matches: 8. Here the CDR3 DNA reads TGTGCCAGCAGCTCTCAGAGCGGGGGGGTCAATGAGCAGTTCTTC. Its protein product is CASSSQSGGVNEQFF.

The sample holds a few counts of this clonotype. The chain employs TRBV6-1 and TRBJ1-5; 7 bases agree with TRBD1. This CDR3 has 20 residues. Unmatched junction bases numbered 16, after V lost 2 bases and J lost 0 bases. Germline loops: CDR1 MNHNS, CDR2 SASEGT. Here the CDR3 reads CASSEYLRQGASYSNQPQHF. In DNA, the CDR3 is TGTGCCAGCAGTGAATATCTGAGACAGGGCGCCTCCTATAGCAATCAGCCCCAGCATTTT.

This clonotype was recorded at least ten times. The rearrangement uses TRBV12-3 or TRBV12-4 and TRBJ1-5, with D tentatively TRBD1 (5 bases). The CDR3 length is 17 residues. V was shortened by 5 bases and J by 2 bases, with 19 bases between the two germline ends. CDR3 nucleotides: TGTGCCAGCAGTCCAAGGTCGGGGGTGGTGGGCAATCAGCCCCAGCATTTT. Amino acids: CASSPRSGVVGNQPQHF.

The chain links TRBV20-1 to TRBJ2-3; 11 bases line up with TRBD2. J lost 6 bases, V lost 5 bases, and 13 bases had no gene match. The V gene's germline CDR1 is DFQATT and CDR2 SNEGSKA (reference sequence). This CDR3 comprises 16 residues. The CDR3 is CSAGPGTSGAGDTQYF. The CDR3 DNA follows: TGCAGTGCTGGTCCCGGGACTAGCGGAGCAGGGGATACGCAGTATTTT.

This clonotype turned up a few times. The rearrangement uses TRBV20-1 and TRBJ2-1, with 9 bases matching TRBD2. Germline lookup yields CDR1 DFQATT and CDR2 SNEGSKA (reference sequence). V lost 0 bases to trimming and J lost 5 bases; unmatched junction nucleotides: 5. CDR3 length: 15 residues. The CDR3 bases are TGCAGTGCTAGAGATCGGGGCGGGAGGGACAATGAGCAGTTCTTC. Translated: CSARDRGGRDNEQFF.

Points on this clonotype: Given a much more abundant clone one base away, this may be a read error. The chain combines TRBV28 with TRBJ2-7; D is undetermined. The length of the CDR3 is 14 residues. Germline V CDR1 and CDR2: MDHEN, SYDVKM. CDR3 DNA: TGTGCCTGCAGCCCAGATAAGGTCGGGTACGAGCAGTACTTC. Translation: CACSPDKVGYEQYF.

This clonotype occurred many times. The CDR3 DNA is TGCGCCAGCAGCTTGGAAGGCAGCTCTGGAAACACCATATATTTT. Its protein is CASSLEGSSGNTIYF. The chain recombines TRBV5-1 with TRBJ1-3; D not certain. The CDR3 spans 15 residues. V was pared by 0 bases and J by 0 bases, with 7 bases between. Germline CDR1 reads SGHRS; CDR2 reads YFSETQ.

In this sample, this clonotype turned up many times. The J gene is TRBJ2-1, the V gene TRBV12-3 or TRBV12-4, with 8 bases aligning to TRBD1. The CDR3 length is 14 residues. V shed 3 bases, J shed 4 bases, and the junction held 2 bases outside the gene matches. CDR3 sequence: CASSFDRGYNEQFF. CDR3 DNA: TGTGCCAGCAGTTTCGACAGGGGTTACAATGAGCAGTTCTTC.

The V and J genes are TRBV20-1 and TRBJ2-3, with D possibly being TRBD1 or TRBD2 (5 bases each). Germline CDR1 and CDR2: DFQATT and SNEGSKA (reference sequence). V was shortened by 0 bases and J by 3 bases, with 16 bases between the two germline ends. This CDR3 spans 16 amino acids. CDR3: CSARDSRGAQTDTQYF. The CDR3 bases are TGCAGTGCTAGAGATTCGAGGGGAGCACAGACAGATACGCAGTATTTT.

This clonotype was counted between two and nine times. This rearrangement joins TRBV18 to TRBJ2-3; TRBD2 matches 12 bases. CDR3 length equals 15 residues. Germline lookup yields CDR1 KGHSH and CDR2 LQKENI. Germline trimming cut 7 bases from V and 5 bases from J; bases unmatched to any gene: 7. The chain's CDR3 is CASFPSGRAGDTQYF. The CDR3 coding sequence is TGTGCCAGCTTCCCTAGCGGGAGGGCCGGAGATACGCAGTATTTT.

The chain uses TRBV7-2 and TRBJ2-3; 8 bases align to TRBD1. Trimming at V came to 3 bases and at J to 2 bases, leaving 7 bases not matched to a gene. CDR1 SGHTA and CDR2 FQGNSA come from the germline V gene. The CDR3 loop spans 16 amino acids. In DNA form, the CDR3 reads TGTGCCAGCAGCTTTGGTTCAGGGGGCTACACAGATACGCAGTATTTT. It codes for CASSFGSGGYTDTQYF.

V is TRBV5-1 and J is TRBJ2-1; 7 bases fit TRBD1. V lost 5 bases, J lost 4 bases, and 9 bases stayed unmatched. The CDR3 spans 15 residues. Germline CDR1 SGHRS, CDR2 YFSETQ. This CDR3 is CASRRAGTEYNEQFF. CDR3 nucleotides: TGCGCCAGCAGGCGGGCCGGGACAGAATACAATGAGCAGTTCTTC.

This clonotype was found a few times. The V call is TRBV20-1, the J call TRBJ1-4; no firm D call. The CDR3 covers 15 residues. V was pared by 0 bases and J by 5 bases, with 13 bases between. Germline CDR1 is DFQATT and CDR2 is SNEGSKA (reference sequence). The CDR3 protein is CSARDWRDANEKLFF. The DNA for the CDR3 is TGCAGTGCTAGAGATTGGAGAGACGCCAATGAAAAACTGTTTTTT.

The chain carries TRBV6-2 or TRBV6-3 and TRBJ1-5; D gene ambiguous. Deletions cut 4 bases from V and 4 bases from J, with 11 bases between. Germline V gene data show CDR1 as MNHEY and CDR2 as SVGEGT. The length of the CDR3 is 14 residues. CDR3 sequence: CASSFRALNQPQHF. The CDR3 DNA reads TGTGCCAGCAGTTTCCGGGCTCTAAATCAGCCCCAGCATTTT.

This clonotype was recorded many times. The chain couples TRBV11-2 to TRBJ2-2; D not resolved. Trimming stripped 5 bases from V and 5 bases from J, with 12 bases between. From germline, CDR1 is SGHAT and CDR2 FQNNGV. The CDR3 totals 14 residues. The CDR3, as DNA: TGTGCCAGCAGCATCAATTTAGGGACCGGGGAGCTGTTTTTT. This codes for CASSINLGTGELFF.

In this sample, this clonotype turned up many times. This chain joins TRBV5-1 and TRBJ1-4, with no clear D. The CDR3 has 14 amino acids. In germline, CDR1 is SGHRS, CDR2 YFSETQ. V was clipped by 7 bases and J by 3 bases, with 13 bases between them. CDR3 nucleotide sequence: TGCGCCAGCGGATCAGGATCGCCTAATGAAAAACTGTTTTTT. It is translated as CASGSGSPNEKLFF.

The sample holds a few counts of this clonotype. This chain uses TRBV20-1 with TRBJ2-1; 9 nucleotides align to TRBD2. With V trimmed by 0 bases and J by 10 bases, 13 bases remained unmatched. This CDR3 region has 16 residues. Germline CDR1 reads DFQATT; CDR2 reads SNEGSKA (reference sequence). CDR3 DNA sequence: TGCAGTGCTAGAGATAAGCTAGCGGGGCCGTTACGGGAGCAGTTCTTC. Protein sequence: CSARDKLAGPLREQFF.